Listed below are T cell receptor beta chains from one sample, sequenced in a study of T cells after yellow fever vaccination. TCRdb called the 5' RACE reads again in MiXCR, with one record for every CDR3 protein. The table records about 550,000 distinct CDR3 sequences, roughly 19% of them present only once. The sample was PBMCs, taken 15 days after the yellow fever booster vaccination. These receptor sequences come from a man aged 25-45 years who received the YFV17D yellow fever vaccine. Both conserved end residues are part of each CDR3. D genes are given only for firm matches. Expanded clones are given a class, and other clones once, few, many or no size at all.

D gene	clone size	V gene	J gene	CDR3 protein	CDR3 DNA
-	once	TRBV18	TRBJ2-6	CASAGPAISGANVLTF	TGTGCCAGTGCAGGGCCCGCCATCTCTGGGGCCAACGTCCTGACTTTC
TRBD2	-	TRBV29-1	TRBJ2-1	CSSAGGSSYNEQFF	TGCAGCTCAGCGGGCGGGAGCTCCTACAATGAGCAGTTCTTC
-	few	TRBV7-8	TRBJ2-3	CASSLAASVSTDTQYF	TGTGCCAGCAGCTTAGCGGCTAGCGTAAGCACAGATACGCAGTATTTT
TRBD2	-	TRBV4-3	TRBJ2-3	CASSQDYRGLAADTQYF	TGCGCCAGCAGCCAAGATTATCGGGGACTAGCGGCAGATACGCAGTATTTT
TRBD2	-	TRBV5-1	TRBJ2-1	CASSWTHPTSGDGEQFF	TGCGCCAGCAGCTGGACCCACCCCACTAGCGGCGACGGTGAGCAGTTCTTC
-	-	TRBV28	TRBJ2-5	CASLEGGKETQYF	TGTGCCAGCCTCGAGGGAGGAAAAGAGACCCAGTACTTC
TRBD2	few	TRBV4-1	TRBJ2-7	CASGEVYEQYF	TGCGCAAGCGGGGAGGTCTACGAGCAGTACTTC
-	-	TRBV4-3	TRBJ2-1	CASSQEGASYNEQFF	TGCGCCAGCAGCCAAGAAGGAGCGAGTTACAATGAGCAGTTCTTC
-	-	TRBV7-9	TRBJ2-3	CASSLFRDASYTQYF	TGTGCCAGCAGCTTATTTCGGGACGCCTCGTATACGCAGTATTTT
-	few	TRBV6-1	TRBJ2-5	CASRSPQLNGGTQYF	TGTGCCAGCAGAAGCCCCCAGTTGAATGGGGGGACCCAGTACTTC
TRBD2	few	TRBV29-1	TRBJ2-1	CSVDQAGGPRNEQFF	TGCAGCGTTGATCAAGCGGGAGGGCCTAGAAATGAGCAGTTCTTC
TRBD1	-	TRBV5-1	TRBJ2-2	CASSGGQVSGELFF	TGCGCCAGCAGCGGGGGACAGGTATCGGGGGAGCTGTTTTTT
-	few	TRBV6-1	TRBJ2-6	CASLSPLGANVLTF	TGTGCCAGCCTTAGCCCCCTCGGGGCCAACGTCCTGACTTTC
-	few	TRBV12-3/TRBV12-4	TRBJ2-3	CASSLVQLTDTQYF	TGTGCCAGCAGTTTAGTACAACTCACAGATACGCAGTATTTT
TRBD1	many	TRBV10-3	TRBJ2-7	CAISESRDRGYEQYF	TGTGCCATCAGTGAGTCAAGGGACAGGGGCTACGAGCAGTACTTC
-	few	TRBV5-1	TRBJ1-1	CASSLTPTGTEAFF	TGCGCCAGCAGCCTCACCCCGACCGGCACTGAAGCTTTCTTT
-	few	TRBV7-3	TRBJ2-5	CASSERAGETQYF	TGTGCCAGCAGCGAGAGGGCGGGAGAGACCCAGTACTTC
-	-	TRBV7-9	TRBJ2-7	CASSPGESGLNEQYF	TGTGCCAGCAGCCCCGGAGAGTCCGGACTTAACGAGCAGTACTTC
TRBD1	-	TRBV5-1	TRBJ2-1	CASSRDRVGDEQFF	TGCGCCAGCAGCAGGGACAGGGTTGGGGATGAGCAGTTCTTC
-	-	TRBV10-3	TRBJ2-7	CASSGNSYEQYF	TGTGCTTCCTCGGGCAACTCCTACGAGCAGTACTTC
-	few	TRBV12-3/TRBV12-4	TRBJ1-1	CASSLNSDSVAFF	TGTGCCAGCAGTTTAAATTCGGACAGTGTGGCTTTCTTT
TRBD1	-	TRBV9	TRBJ2-5	CASSQWTGYQETQYF	TGTGCCAGCAGCCAATGGACAGGGTACCAAGAGACCCAGTACTTC
-	-	TRBV20-1	TRBJ2-4	CSARDLGRNIQYF	TGCAGTGCTAGAGATTTAGGGCGTAACATTCAGTACTTC
TRBD1	-	TRBV5-1	TRBJ2-4	CASSLGQEIAKNIQYF	TGCGCCAGCAGCCTGGGACAGGAGATAGCCAAAAACATTCAGTACTTC
TRBD2	few	TRBV28	TRBJ2-3	CASSTPSGGDTDTQYF	TGTGCCAGCAGTACCCCTAGCGGAGGGGACACAGATACGCAGTATTTT
-	many	TRBV20-1	TRBJ2-1	CSATIPGRDNEQFF	TGCAGTGCTACCATCCCGGGACGGGACAATGAGCAGTTCTTC
-	-	TRBV19	TRBJ2-1	CASTPGVYNEQFF	TGTGCCAGTACCCCGGGGGTTTACAATGAGCAGTTCTTC
-	few	TRBV7-2	TRBJ2-5	CASSSVAAQETQYF	TGTGCCAGCAGCTCAGTCGCCGCTCAAGAGACCCAGTACTTC
-	many	TRBV12-3/TRBV12-4	TRBJ1-4	CASNRGSPNEKLFF	TGTGCCAGCAATCGAGGCTCACCAAATGAAAAACTGTTTTTT
-	-	TRBV27	TRBJ2-3	CASSLRSSDTQYF	TGTGCCAGCAGTTTGCGGAGTTCAGATACGCAGTATTTT
-	-	TRBV7-9	TRBJ2-1	CASSPPGRSNEQFF	TGTGCCAGCAGCCCGCCGGGGCGTTCCAATGAGCAGTTCTTC
-	-	TRBV6-2/TRBV6-3	TRBJ1-5	CASGRGRGRQPQHF	TGTGCCAGCGGACGGGGCAGGGGTCGCCAGCCCCAGCATTTT
TRBD2	-	TRBV19	TRBJ2-1	CATGLAGGTYNEQFF	TGTGCCACCGGACTAGCGGGAGGCACCTACAATGAGCAGTTCTTC
-	-	TRBV7-2	TRBJ2-7	CASSFSGLSSYEQYF	TGTGCCAGCAGTTTTAGCGGTCTTAGCTCCTACGAGCAGTACTTC
-	few	TRBV10-3	TRBJ2-5	CAISQNNQETQYF	TGTGCCATCAGCCAGAACAACCAAGAGACCCAGTACTTC
-	few	TRBV7-2	TRBJ2-1	CASSLRETFYEQFF	TGTGCCAGCAGCCTACGGGAGACCTTCTATGAGCAGTTCTTC
TRBD1	-	TRBV29-1	TRBJ2-7	CSAGVGGQGYEQYF	TGCAGCGCTGGGGTTGGGGGACAGGGCTACGAGCAGTACTTC
TRBD2	few	TRBV24-1	TRBJ2-3	CATSMQREFKDTQYF	TGTGCCACCTCTATGCAGCGGGAGTTCAAAGATACGCAGTATTTT
-	few	TRBV20-1	TRBJ2-5	CSARKGQETQYF	TGCAGTGCTAGGAAGGGTCAAGAGACCCAGTACTTC
TRBD1	-	TRBV5-1	TRBJ2-5	CASSTGGHGETQYF	TGCGCCAGCAGCACAGGGGGTCATGGAGAGACCCAGTACTTC
TRBD1	-	TRBV4-3	TRBJ2-7	CASSQVTTGGAQYF	TGCGCCAGCAGCCAAGTTACGACAGGGGGCGCGCAGTACTTC
TRBD2	-	TRBV6-1	TRBJ2-7	CASNLGDSGRVYEQYF	TGTGCCAGCAATCTTGGTGATAGCGGGAGGGTCTACGAGCAGTACTTC
-	-	TRBV10-3	TRBJ2-4	CAISLDTKNIQYF	TGTGCCATCAGCCTTGACACCAAAAACATTCAGTACTTC
TRBD2	few	TRBV4-3	TRBJ2-3	CASSPGGASTDTQYF	TGCGCCAGCAGCCCCGGGGGGGCAAGCACAGATACGCAGTATTTT
TRBD2	-	TRBV9	TRBJ2-1	CASSVAGGREQFF	TGTGCCAGCAGCGTAGCGGGAGGCAGGGAGCAGTTCTTC
-	-	TRBV9	TRBJ1-5	CASSPGPSGIQPQHF	TGTGCCAGCAGCCCGGGACCCTCTGGGATTCAGCCCCAGCATTTT
TRBD2	-	TRBV6-1	TRBJ2-3	CASSVQLAGGQDTQYF	TGTGCCAGCAGTGTCCAACTAGCGGGAGGGCAAGATACGCAGTATTTT
-	-	TRBV6-1	TRBJ2-3	CASRAGSAPDTQYF	TGTGCCAGCAGGGCGGGATCGGCCCCAGATACGCAGTATTTT
-	-	TRBV19	TRBJ2-5	CASSPGLTRDSQYF	TGTGCCAGTAGTCCGGGACTCACAAGAGATTCCCAGTACTTC
TRBD1	few	TRBV12-3/TRBV12-4	TRBJ2-4	CASSNSDRLNIQYF	TGTGCCAGCAGTAACTCGGACAGGTTAAACATTCAGTACTTC
-	few	TRBV7-6	TRBJ2-7	CASSLAGSTPGEQYF	TGTGCCAGCAGCTTAGCTGGCTCCACACCGGGGGAGCAGTACTTC
-	few	TRBV27	TRBJ2-1	CASSLNPNWISGRREQFF	TGTGCCAGCAGTTTAAATCCCAATTGGATAAGCGGCCGAAGAGAGCAGTTCTTC